The 22 T cell receptor beta chains in this list originate from one sample, sequenced in a study of T-cell reconstitution after alpha-beta-depleted transplantation in children. Unique molecular identifiers were incorporated when the TCRbeta library was constructed. TCRdb recomputed calls from the PCR reads with MiXCR, one row per CDR3 protein. This table has 250,000 to 400,000 distinct CDR3 sequences, roughly 21% appearing once. The source was PBMCs, mostly from graft donor cells, collected 180 days after TCRalphabeta/CD19-depleted stem cell transplant. These receptors were collected from a male patient aged 5 to 17 who had a stem cell transplant for acute lymphoblastic leukemia, so the T cells may come from the graft donor.

V gene TRBV25-1 combines with J gene TRBJ2-7; D tentatively reads TRBD1 or TRBD2 (6 bases each). The V end lost 6 bases, the J end lost 2 bases, and 14 bases lay between the germline ends. The CDR3 is 14 residues long. The germline V gene encodes CDR1 MGHDK and CDR2 SYGVNS. The CDR3 region is CASRWGANPYEQYF. The CDR3 bases are TGTGCCAGCAGGTGGGGGGCCAATCCCTACGAGCAGTACTTC.

The gene calls are TRBV12-3 or TRBV12-4 and TRBJ2-5; D uncertain. V shed 3 bases and J shed 1 base, with 9 bases lying between them. The CDR3 runs 14 residues. CDR3 loop: CASSLRQSQETQYF. The CDR3 DNA reads as TGTGCCAGCAGTTTGCGGCAGAGCCAAGAGACCCAGTACTTC.

This clonotype was observed many times. V gene TRBV29-1 combines with J gene TRBJ2-3, with D possibly matching TRBD1 (7 bases). The V end lost 6 bases, the J end lost 6 bases, and 19 bases lay between the germline ends. Germline CDR1 and CDR2: SQVTM and ANQGSEA. The CDR3 covers 14 residues. CDR3 sequence reads: CSVAGQFLRDTQYF. In nucleotides, the CDR3 is TGCAGCGTGGCGGGACAGTTTCTCAGGGATACGCAGTATTTT.

The sample holds many counts of this clonotype. This rearrangement joins TRBV10-3 to TRBJ2-1; 10 positions match TRBD2. The CDR3 runs to 16 residues. Germline CDR1 and CDR2: ENHRY and SYGVKD. With 7 bases clipped from V and 0 bases from J, the junction kept 6 bases outside the gene matches. The CDR3 sequence: CAITGLAASSYNEQFF. DNA of the CDR3: TGTGCCATCACCGGACTAGCGGCCAGCTCCTACAATGAGCAGTTCTTC.

Written as DNA, the CDR3 is TGTGCCAGCAGCTTGTGGCAAGGGATTGGCGACGAGCAGTACTTC. This sequence encodes CASSLWQGIGDEQYF. This rearrangement joins TRBV5-5 to TRBJ2-7; D not resolved. Trimming removed 1 base at V and 5 bases at J, with 16 bases between. The germline V gene has CDR1 SGHKS and CDR2 YYEKEE (reference sequence). The CDR3 totals 15 residues.

The chain recombines TRBV6-1 with TRBJ1-3, with TRBD1 identical over 7 bases. CDR3 length: 16 residues. The germline V gene has CDR1 MNHNS and CDR2 SASEGT. J was trimmed by 0 bases and V by 6 bases; bases with no gene match: 8. Here the CDR3 reads CASRLTGLLSGNTIYF. DNA for the CDR3: TGTGCCAGCAGATTGACAGGGCTACTCTCTGGAAACACCATATATTTT.

With regard to this clonotype: Germline and junction disagree at one end, which may indicate a read error. The chain recombines TRBV10-2 with TRBJ2-7; 7 bases match TRBD2. Germline CDR1 WSHSY, CDR2 SAAADI. The CDR3 loop spans 14 amino acids. The CDR3 region is CASSDPSGLHEQHF. The CDR3 DNA reads TGCGCCAGCAGTGATCCTAGCGGCCTCCACGAGCAGCACTTC.

This chain links TRBV20-1 with TRBJ2-7, with a possible D match to TRBD2 (5 bases). The V end was cut by 5 bases, the J end by 3 bases, with 23 bases between. CDR1 is DFQATT and CDR2 is SNEGSKA in the germline V gene (reference sequence). This CDR3 region has 16 residues. The CDR3 is CSAPLGYEGRVYEQYF. The CDR3 DNA reads as TGCAGTGCTCCCCTTGGGTATGAGGGAAGAGTCTACGAGCAGTACTTC.

The chain uses TRBV7-2 and TRBJ2-3, with 8 bases that match TRBD2. The CDR3 is 15 amino acids. The J segment lost 5 bases and the V segment lost 4 bases, leaving 8 bases of the junction unmatched. Per germline, CDR1 SGHTA and CDR2 FQGNSA. This CDR3 reads CASSSAGVTGDTQYF. Written as DNA, the CDR3 is TGTGCCAGCAGCTCAGCGGGAGTTACGGGAGATACGCAGTATTTT.

This chain joins TRBV4-2 and TRBJ2-7; D gene uncertain. This CDR3 has 16 amino acids. The V gene's germline CDR1 is LGHNA and CDR2 YNFKEQ. The V end was cut by 0 bases, the J end by 0 bases, with 12 bases between. CDR3 sequence: CASSQELGLSSYEQYF. Written as DNA, the CDR3 is TGTGCCAGCAGCCAAGAGCTGGGTCTGAGCTCCTACGAGCAGTACTTC.

The V gene is TRBV12-3 or TRBV12-4, the J gene TRBJ1-1, with D maybe TRBD1 (6 bases). The CDR3 consists of 10 residues. The V end was cut by 10 bases, the J end by 12 bases, with 15 bases between. CDR3 in DNA: TGTGCCACCCTTCGACAGGCAACTTTCTTT. It codes for CATLRQATFF.

The chain joins TRBV12-3 or TRBV12-4 to TRBJ2-7; 7 bases align to TRBD1. The V gene end was trimmed by 3 bases and the J gene end by 3 bases; junction bases not matched to a gene: 11. This CDR3 has 16 amino acids. The CDR3 is CASSFPKTGSGYEQYF. CDR3 nucleotide sequence: TGTGCCAGCAGTTTTCCCAAGACAGGGTCTGGCTACGAGCAGTACTTC.

The chain employs TRBV11-2 and TRBJ2-1, with 9 bases identical to TRBD2. Looked up from germline, CDR1 is SGHAT and CDR2 is FQNNGV. V lost 5 bases, J lost 2 bases, and 13 bases stayed unmatched. The CDR3 is 18 amino acids. This CDR3 is CASSRIVGGGDPYNEQFF. CDR3 nucleotide sequence: TGTGCCAGCAGCCGCATAGTCGGCGGGGGGGACCCCTACAATGAGCAGTTCTTC.

V usage is TRBV7-3 and J usage is TRBJ2-1; 7 bases agree with TRBD2. This CDR3 contains 15 residues. J lost 9 bases, V lost 4 bases, and 12 bases had no gene match. Germline V CDR1 and CDR2: SGHTA, FQGTGA. The CDR3 region has the DNA TGTGCCAGCAGCTCGGGACTACGGTCACGGCGTGAGCAGTTCTTC. Encoded protein: CASSSGLRSRREQFF.

Only a few counts were recorded for this clonotype. V usage is TRBV21-1 and J usage is TRBJ2-5; the table's D gene call, TRBD2, was not cross checked with the DNA. TRBV21-1 is noted as a pseudogene. The CDR3 runs to 13 residues. The CDR3 loop is CASSRGGRITQYF. As DNA, the CDR3 is TGTGCCAGCAGCAGAGGCGGGAGGATAACCCAGTACTTC.

This clonotype has just a few counts. This chain links TRBV19 with TRBJ2-1; D not certain. Between the trimmed V and J ends, which lost 3 bases and 2 bases, there was a span of 8 bases. Germline V gives CDR1 LNHDA, CDR2 SQIVND (reference sequence). The CDR3 has 14 residues. CDR3 residues: CASSMQGPYNEQFF. The CDR3 bases are TGTGCCAGTAGTATGCAAGGCCCCTACAATGAGCAGTTCTTC.

This clonotype came up a few times. DNA of the CDR3: TGTGCCAGCAGGACTTTCATGAACACTGAAGCTTTCTTT. This sequence encodes CASRTFMNTEAFF. The chain uses TRBV6-1 and TRBJ1-1; D not resolved. The CDR3 covers 13 residues. Germline CDR1 and CDR2: MNHNS and SASEGT. Trimming shortened V by 6 bases and J by 0 bases, and 8 bases separated the two germline ends.

This clonotype has a handful of counts. The chain combines TRBV11-2 with TRBJ2-7; 11 bases are shared with TRBD2. The length of the CDR3 is 16 residues. V lost 3 bases and J lost 6; bases outside the gene matches: 10. Per the germline V gene, CDR1 is SGHAT and CDR2 is FQNNGV. CDR3 nucleotides: TGTGCCAGCAGCTTCATTGTTAGCGGGAGGGCCGTCGAGCAGTACTTC. This encodes CASSFIVSGRAVEQYF.

This clonotype has only a few counts. The chain is built from TRBV7-9 and TRBJ1-5; D not certain. The CDR3 has 16 amino acids. Germline assignment: CDR1 SEHNR and CDR2 FQNEAQ (reference sequence). With 5 bases removed from V and 4 bases from J, the gap between germline ends came to 18 bases. This CDR3 reads CASSPPGYRANQPQHF. The CDR3 DNA reads as TGTGCCAGCAGCCCCCCCGGATACAGAGCTAATCAGCCCCAGCATTTT.

This clonotype was seen more than once but under ten times. The CDR3 loop reads CASSLGGRSIGETQYF. The CDR3 DNA reads TGTGCCAGCAGCTTGGGCGGGAGGTCCATCGGTGAGACCCAGTACTTC. The chain links TRBV11-2 to TRBJ2-5, with TRBD2 matching 8 bases. In germline, CDR1 is SGHAT, CDR2 FQNNGV. CDR3 length: 16 amino acids. The V segment lost 3 bases and the J segment 5 bases; nucleotides outside the gene matches: 11.

This clonotype was seen a handful of times. The gene calls are TRBV20-1 and TRBJ1-6; D gene unclear. Trimming removed 1 base at V and 10 bases at J, with 8 bases between. This CDR3 is built from 12 residues. In germline, CDR1 is DFQATT, CDR2 SNEGSKA (reference sequence). CDR3 residues: CSARGLGSPLHF. In nucleotides, the CDR3 is TGCAGTGCTAGAGGGCTCGGCTCACCCCTCCACTTT.

V is TRBV5-1 and J is TRBJ2-7, with D possibly being TRBD2 (5 bases). Deletions cut 0 bases from V and 4 bases from J, with 14 bases between. CDR1 is SGHRS and CDR2 is YFSETQ in the germline V gene. The length of the CDR3 is 15 residues. CDR3 in amino acids: CASSLGGPFLYEQYF. In DNA, the CDR3 is TGCGCCAGCAGCTTGGGAGGGCCTTTCCTTTACGAGCAGTACTTC.